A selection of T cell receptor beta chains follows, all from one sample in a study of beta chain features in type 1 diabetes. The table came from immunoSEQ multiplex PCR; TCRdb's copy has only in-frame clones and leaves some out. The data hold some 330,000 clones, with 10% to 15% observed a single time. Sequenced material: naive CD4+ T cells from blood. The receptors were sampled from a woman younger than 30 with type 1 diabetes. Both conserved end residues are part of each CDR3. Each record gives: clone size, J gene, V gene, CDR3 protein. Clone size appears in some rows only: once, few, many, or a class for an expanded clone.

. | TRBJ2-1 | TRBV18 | CASSVPGGSWEQFF
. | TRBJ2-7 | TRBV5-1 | CASSSGGSYEQYF
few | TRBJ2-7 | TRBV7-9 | CASSRGSTYEQYF
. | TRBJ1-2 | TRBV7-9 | CASSLGQGNGYTF
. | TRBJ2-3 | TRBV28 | CASSWRGGDTQYF
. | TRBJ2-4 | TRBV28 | CASEQGVAKNIQYF
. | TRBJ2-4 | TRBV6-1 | CASSEAWRVAKNIQYF
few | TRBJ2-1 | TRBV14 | CASSPGSGFEQFF
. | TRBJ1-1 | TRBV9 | CASSTGQAADTEAFF
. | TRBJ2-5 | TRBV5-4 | CASSLRASGTGETQYF
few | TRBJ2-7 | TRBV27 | CASSLLGGTPYEQYF
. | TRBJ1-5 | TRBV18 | CASSPREASLGQPQHF
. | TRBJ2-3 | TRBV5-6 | CASSSVGTGDEDTQYF
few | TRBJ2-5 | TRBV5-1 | CASSLTAGETQYF
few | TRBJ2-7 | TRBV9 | CASSVEPAGGEWHF
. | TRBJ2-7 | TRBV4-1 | CASSPGRARGLFYEQYF
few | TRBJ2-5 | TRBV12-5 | CASGTGNPQETQYF
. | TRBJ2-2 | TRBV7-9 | CASTRGRSREGHAGELFF
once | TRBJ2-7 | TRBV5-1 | CASSSLGTGAYEQYF
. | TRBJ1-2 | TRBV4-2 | CASSQDLIGDGYTF
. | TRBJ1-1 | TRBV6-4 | CASSEEENTEAFF
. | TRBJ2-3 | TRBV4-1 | CASSHSSGSVADTQYF
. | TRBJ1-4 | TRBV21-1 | CASSKGRSQGATNEKLFF
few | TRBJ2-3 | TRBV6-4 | CATKQGVSTDTQYF
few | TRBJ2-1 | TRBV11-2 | CASSLDLWRASSYNEQFF
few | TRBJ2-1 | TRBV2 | CASSDLGQGYNEQFF
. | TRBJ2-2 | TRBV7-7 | CASSLDSSNTGELFF
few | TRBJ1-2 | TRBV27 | CASSLKGAYGYTF